The clone carrying this T cell receptor (beta chain) was counted a single time. V lost 4 bases to trimming and J lost 3 bases, with 11 bases between them. The germline V gene encodes CDR1 SGDLS and CDR2 YYNGEE. CDR3 size: 14 residues. In the authors' methods: Researchers report that nucleated cell counts were estimated from reference gene primer amplification. Using immunoSEQ multiplex PCR, the repertoire was profiled, and TCRdb retains in-frame clones only, with some absent. V, J and clone size were drawn from that table, and D and trimming were deduced from the DNA. The sample contains around 130,000 clones, about 84% of which appear only once. This specimen belongs to a study of blood T cell repertoires in COVID-19. Overall study context: COVID-19 samples from acute and convalescent phases originated in the United States, Italy and Spain.

V and J are TRBV9 and TRBJ1-5; D is possibly TRBD1 (5 bases). The sequence came from a woman aged 55 to 70 with acute or convalescent COVID-19. Sequenced: peripheral blood. The CDR3 loop is CASSPDSDNQPQHF. CDR3 in DNA: TGTGCCAGCAGCCCAGACAGTGACAATCAGCCCCAGCATTTT.